This T cell receptor (beta chain) was found in a study of vaccination effects on CD4 cells after COVID-19. In the study overall: Participants completed two doses of the BNT162b2 or mRNA-1273 vaccine.

A remark on this clone: What it binds is not known. An end of the junction does not agree with germline; a read error may underlie this.

Some clones are missing from TCRdb's copy, which holds only in-frame ones; the method was immunoSEQ multiplex PCR. The sample lists some 40,000 clones, over 80% occurring once. Study-level results: Clones that were induced by infection or by vaccine showed marked contraction late after vaccination.

Germline assignment: CDR1 SGHAT and CDR2 FQNNGV. CDR3 length: 11 amino acids. Scientists isolated CD4+ T cells after an approximately ten-day culture period ended. The sample in question was CD4+ T cells from PBMCs cultured without peptide, obtained before COVID-19 vaccination. This receptor was obtained from a human donor who received a COVID-19 vaccine. The gene calls are TRBV11-2 and TRBJ2-7; the D is unclear. CDR3 protein: CASSLGSSLFF. As DNA, the CDR3 is TGTGCCAGCAGCTTAGGCAGTTCCTTGTTCTTC.